Listed below are T cell receptor beta chains from one sample, sequenced in a study of T cell responses to AZD1222 COVID-19 vaccine. Sequencing was performed with immunoSEQ multiplex PCR; in TCRdb, only in-frame clones are kept and a portion is missing. The table has 100,000 to 150,000 clones, less than 90% seen once. The sequencing used peripheral blood, collected on day 0 of AZD1222 vaccination. Every receptor here comes from an adult in good health. CDR3s include the opening cysteine and the closing phenylalanine or tryptophan. D genes are given only for firm matches. Only some rows state a clone size, as once, few, many or a class for expanded clones.

v_gene,j_gene,len,d_gene,abundance,CDR3nt,CDR3aa
TRBV18,TRBJ2-1,15,-,-,TGTGCCAGCTCACCACGAAGGGAATTATATGATGAGCAGTTCTTC,CASSPRRELYDEQFF
TRBV7-9,TRBJ2-7,13,-,-,TGTGCCAGCAGCTCCGGGAGAATCTACGAGCAGTACTTC,CASSSGRIYEQYF
TRBV9,TRBJ2-1,14,-,-,TGTGCCAGCAGCGGGACTCCCGGAAACAATGAGCAGTTCTTC,CASSGTPGNNEQFF
TRBV5-4,TRBJ2-7,15,TRBD2,-,TGTGCCAGCAGCCGCCTCGGGAGGGGGTCAGGAGAGCAGTACTTC,CASSRLGRGSGEQYF
TRBV28,TRBJ2-3,17,TRBD2,-,TGTGCCAGCAGTTCTACGGGACTAGCGGAGGGCACAGATACGCAGTATTTT,CASSSTGLAEGTDTQYF
TRBV27,TRBJ1-1,12,TRBD1,-,TGTGCCAGCAGTTCCAGGGGGACTGAAGCTTTCTTT,CASSSRGTEAFF
TRBV18,TRBJ1-5,15,-,-,TGTGCCAGCTCACCAGACAGCGGAGCAAATCAGCCCCAGCATTTT,CASSPDSGANQPQHF
TRBV29-1,TRBJ2-7,15,TRBD1,-,TGCAGCGTTGTTCCCTGGGACAGGGGGAGCTACGAGCAGTACTTC,CSVVPWDRGSYEQYF
TRBV6-4,TRBJ1-1,13,-,-,TGTGCCAGCAGTGCCGGAATCAACACTGAAGCTTTCTTT,CASSAGINTEAFF
TRBV29-1,TRBJ1-1,14,-,-,TGCAGCGTTGTGCAGGCCGCGGTGGACACTGAAGCTTTCTTT,CSVVQAAVDTEAFF
TRBV5-1,TRBJ1-3,16,TRBD1,-,TGCGCCAGCAGCGTAAAGGGACAGGGAACTGGAAACACCATATATTTT,CASSVKGQGTGNTIYF
TRBV7-8,TRBJ2-3,12,-,-,TGTGCCAGCAGCTTAGATCGTGGTACGCAGTATTTT,CASSLDRGTQYF
TRBV27,TRBJ1-5,14,TRBD1,-,TGTGCCAGCAGACCCGGACAGGGAGATCAGCCCCAGCATTTT,CASRPGQGDQPQHF
TRBV6-5,TRBJ2-5,13,-,-,TGTGCCAGCAGCCGGACAGTCCAAGAGACCCAGTACTTC,CASSRTVQETQYF
TRBV20-1,TRBJ2-3,13,-,-,TGCAGTGCTAGTACGGGTAGCACAGATACGCAGTATTTT,CSASTGSTDTQYF
TRBV4-1,TRBJ1-1,16,TRBD1,-,TGCGCCAGCAGCCAAGGCGGCGACAGGGGTGGTACTGAAGCTTTCTTT,CASSQGGDRGGTEAFF
TRBV7-2,TRBJ2-5,16,-,-,TGTGCCAGCAGCCCCATTAGATGGGTGGCTCAAGAGACCCAGTACTTC,CASSPIRWVAQETQYF
TRBV11-1,TRBJ1-1,14,-,-,TGTGCCAGCAGACCCTCGGGGGGCATCACTGAAGCTTTCTTT,CASRPSGGITEAFF
TRBV11-3,TRBJ2-3,14,-,-,TGTGCCAGCAGCTTGTCAGGGCGCACAGATACGCAGTATTTT,CASSLSGRTDTQYF
TRBV27,TRBJ2-7,16,TRBD2,-,TGTGCCAGCAGTTCCCGACTAGCGGGTGGGTCCTACGAGCAGTACTTC,CASSSRLAGGSYEQYF
TRBV9,TRBJ1-1,12,-,once,TGTGCCAGCAGCTACGGGAACACTGAAGCTTTCTTT,CASSYGNTEAFF
TRBV29-1,TRBJ2-5,14,TRBD1,-,TGCAGCGTTGGATTACAGGGGGCGAGGGAGACCCAGTACTTC,CSVGLQGARETQYF
TRBV3-1/TRBV3-2,TRBJ2-3,13,-,-,TGTGCCAGCAGCCAGGCAAGCACAGATACGCAGTATTTT,CASSQASTDTQYF
TRBV6-1,TRBJ1-1,14,TRBD1,-,TGTGCCAGCAGTGAAGGGGACAGCAACACTGAAGCTTTCTTT,CASSEGDSNTEAFF
TRBV5-1,TRBJ1-1,16,-,-,TGCGCCAGCAGCTTGACCGGGATTCTTAGGGACACTGAAGCTTTCTTT,CASSLTGILRDTEAFF
TRBV5-6,TRBJ2-1,16,-,-,TGTGCCAGCAGCTTGGTCAGGGCCCCCACCTACAATGAGCAGTTCTTC,CASSLVRAPTYNEQFF
TRBV29-1,TRBJ2-7,11,-,few,TGCAGCGTGACCAGGGTGGGGGAGCAGTACTTC,CSVTRVGEQYF
TRBV11-2,TRBJ2-1,14,-,-,TGTGCCAGCAGTTTGGCGGGTGGGTACAATGAGCAGTTCTTC,CASSLAGGYNEQFF
TRBV10-3,TRBJ2-7,12,-,-,TGTGCCATCAGTGAGGTAGCCTACGAGCAGTACTTC,CAISEVAYEQYF
TRBV19,TRBJ1-1,13,-,-,TGTGCCAGTAGTACCGAGGATACTTGGAACGCTTTCTTT,CASSTEDTWNAFF
TRBV15,TRBJ1-2,14,-,-,TGTGCCACCAGCAGAGGAGGCGGTGGGGGCGGCTACACCTTC,CATSRGGGGGGYTF
TRBV6-4,TRBJ2-1,14,-,-,TGTGCCAGCGGTGAGAAGAGCGGCTACAATGAGCAGTTCTTC,CASGEKSGYNEQFF
TRBV9,TRBJ2-1,15,TRBD2,once,TGTGCCAGCAGCGTAGCGGGGGGGCGGCACAATGAGCAGTTCTTC,CASSVAGGRHNEQFF
TRBV4-2,TRBJ2-3,18,TRBD2,-,TGTGCCAGCAGCCAAAATCCTGGGCTAGCGGGAGGGTTGAGGTCGCAGTATTTT,CASSQNPGLAGGLRSQYF
TRBV9,TRBJ2-1,15,-,-,TGTGCCAGCAGCCGAGAACTACCCTCCTACAATGAGCAGTTCTTC,CASSRELPSYNEQFF
TRBV27,TRBJ1-5,14,-,-,TGTGCCAGCGGGAGGGGCAATGGCAATCAGCCCCAGCATTTT,CASGRGNGNQPQHF